The rows below give T cell receptor beta chains drawn from one sample of a study of T cell changes during pregnancy in multiple sclerosis. Clones were sequenced by immunoSEQ multiplex PCR, and TCRdb holds only the in-frame ones, with some missing. The table has over 60,000 clones, 91% seen once. Specimen: peripheral blood, collected in the third trimester of pregnancy. The receptors derive from a female donor in good health, enrolled as a control in a pregnancy study. CDR3s include the opening cysteine and the closing phenylalanine or tryptophan. D genes are given only for firm matches. Rows give clone size only sometimes, using once, few, many, or a class for an expanded clone.

d_call	clone_size	v_call	j_call	cdr3_aa	cdr3_nt
-	-	TRBV9	TRBJ1-2	CASTDYGAGENGYTF	TGTGCCAGCACCGATTATGGCGCAGGGGAAAATGGCTACACCTTC
TRBD1	-	TRBV9	TRBJ1-2	CARRDRGGYGYTF	TGTGCCAGGAGAGACAGGGGTGGCTATGGCTACACCTTC
-	-	TRBV19	TRBJ1-1	CASSIPRARSTEAFF	TGTGCCAGTAGTATTCCCAGGGCGCGGAGCACTGAAGCTTTCTTT
TRBD1	-	TRBV28	TRBJ2-6	CASSPRGQTGANVLTF	TGTGCCAGCAGCCCTCGGGGACAGACTGGGGCCAACGTCCTGACTTTC
TRBD2	-	TRBV5-1	TRBJ2-2	CASSSGLAGVGELFF	TGCGCCAGCAGCTCGGGACTAGCGGGAGTCGGGGAGCTGTTTTTT
TRBD1	-	TRBV5-4	TRBJ2-5	CASSLLRQGQETQYF	TGTGCCAGCAGCTTGCTACGACAGGGACAAGAGACCCAGTACTTC
-	-	TRBV7-2	TRBJ2-6	CASSLATGSGANVLTF	TGTGCCAGCAGCTTAGCGACGGGCTCTGGGGCCAACGTCCTGACTTTC
TRBD1	-	TRBV6-5	TRBJ2-6	CASSLDRAGANVLTF	TGTGCCAGCAGTCTCGACAGGGCTGGGGCCAACGTCCTGACTTTC
TRBD2	-	TRBV7-9	TRBJ2-3	CASSPRLARTDTQYF	TGTGCCAGCAGCCCAAGACTAGCGCGCACAGATACGCAGTATTTT
TRBD1	-	TRBV28	TRBJ1-5	CASSLSFTGTGYGGNQPQHF	TGTGCCAGCAGTTTATCGTTCACCGGGACAGGCTACGGAGGCAATCAGCCCCAGCATTTT
-	-	TRBV21-1	TRBJ1-4	CASSTPGQGNQNEKLFF	TGTGCCAGCAGCACTCCGGGACAGGGGAATCAGAATGAAAAACTGTTTTTT
-	-	TRBV2	TRBJ1-1	CASSQEGVRGTEAFF	TGTGCCAGCAGCCAAGAGGGGGTGAGAGGCACTGAAGCTTTCTTT
TRBD1	-	TRBV4-3	TRBJ1-4	CASSQDRRGPAKLFF	TGCGCCAGCAGCCAAGATCGGAGGGGGCCGGCAAAACTGTTTTTT
-	-	TRBV7-2	TRBJ1-4	CASSLVGAREKLFF	TGTGCCAGCAGCTTAGTGGGGGCAAGGGAAAAACTGTTTTTT
-	once	TRBV6-5	TRBJ1-5	CASSYSTGGNQPQHF	TGTGCCAGCAGTTACTCGACCGGGGGTAACCAGCCCCAGCATTTT
-	-	TRBV29-1	TRBJ1-1	CASNTGLNTEAFF	TGCGCGTCAAATACAGGGCTGAACACTGAAGCTTTCTTT
TRBD1	-	TRBV28	TRBJ2-5	CASSSAGTGLGETQYF	TGTGCCAGCAGTTCTGCCGGGACAGGGTTGGGGGAGACCCAGTACTTC